The entry below gives a single T cell receptor beta chain sequence along with its context. The sample originates from a study of cytomegalovirus exposure and HLA in healthy donors. At the level of the study: HLA-typed donors contributed around 85 million unique TCRs, which were held in an early data release.

In the PCR, 60 Vbeta and 13 Jbeta primers were used. TCRdb's table, derived via immunoSEQ multiplex PCR, lists solely in-frame clones and lacks some. The sample has approximately 140,000 clones; around 66% are singletons. The V gene's germline CDR1 is SEHNR and CDR2 FQNEAQ (reference sequence). V was shortened by 0 bases and J by 8 bases, with 11 bases between the two germline ends. This CDR3 has 14 residues. The sample was PBMCs. The chain uses TRBV7-9 and TRBJ1-5, with TRBD1 as a possible D gene (6 bases). The sequence was collected from a woman aged 55-70 years in good health and CMV-seronegative. The CDR3 here is CASSLAGAQEPQHF. CDR3 DNA sequence: TGTGCCAGCAGCTTAGCGGGGGCCCAGGAGCCCCAGCATTTT.